This T cell receptor (beta chain) was identified during a study of cytomegalovirus exposure and HLA in healthy donors. Regarding this clone: Antigen unknown.

PCR amplification relied on 60 Vbeta primers (plus 13 Jbeta primers). Profiling relied on immunoSEQ multiplex PCR, and the TCRdb table lists in-frame clones only, not all of them. This listing includes around 210,000 clones. Study-wide results and limits: Rarity marked most TCR sequences, yet some public TCRs occurred in many donors.

Trimming cost V 0 bases and J 2 bases, with 11 bases left between them. The CDR3 loop spans 16 amino acids. CDR1 and CDR2 from the germline V gene are KGHSH and LQKENI. Material: PBMCs. The chain joins TRBV18 to TRBJ2-1; D might be TRBD2 (5 bases). The source of this sequence is a girl aged 2-10 years in good health and CMV-seropositive. The CDR3 spells CASSPPGVGPYNEQFF. In DNA form, the CDR3 reads TGTGCCAGCTCACCACCGGGAGTAGGTCCCTACAATGAGCAGTTCTTC.